This T cell receptor (beta chain) was documented in a study of technical replicates of blood from several donors. Germline assignment: CDR1 ENHRY and CDR2 SYGVKD. With V trimmed by 5 bases and J by 3 bases, 3 bases remained unmatched. The length of the CDR3 is 13 residues. Assay: immunoSEQ multiplex PCR; the TCRdb copy retains only in-frame clones and omits some. The repertoire holds tens of thousands of clones, with over 75% as singletons. V usage is TRBV10-3 and J usage is TRBJ1-2; TRBD1 matches 7 bases. The clonotype originates from a human donor in good health. Source material: T cells isolated from PBMCs. CDR3 in amino acids: CAISTGQDYGYTF. In nucleotides, the CDR3 is TGTGCCATCAGTACTGGACAGGACTATGGCTACACCTTC.